Each of the 24 T cell receptor beta chains below was sequenced from the same sample in a study of regulatory T cells in long-lasting Graves disease. Arm-PCR of CDR3 regions and iRepertoire HTBI primers were the basis on which TCR beta libraries were built. TCRdb recomputed calls from the multiplex PCR reads with MiXCR, one row per CDR3 protein. The sample records approximately 270,000 distinct CDR3 sequences, about 20% being singletons. Noted time point: newly diagnosed GD, antithyroid drugs for less than 3 months. Researchers made the TCR library from RNA that was extracted from PBMCs. In addition, the sample was reused for a study of T cells in Graves' hyperthyroidism and ophthalmopathy.

This specimen was peripheral blood mononuclear cells (PBMCs), taken at new diagnosis, from a patient treated with antithyroid drugs. The receptors originated from a woman aged 25-40 years with Graves disease.

This clonotype was counted at least ten times. V gene TRBV11-3 combines with J gene TRBJ2-3; the match to TRBD2 covers 10 bases. Germline lookup yields CDR1 SGHNT and CDR2 YENEEA. J gave up 6 bases and V 4 bases, and 4 bases lay outside the gene matches. This CDR3 is built from 14 residues. CDR3 nucleotide sequence: TGTGCCAGCAGCTCCAGCGGGGGGGGGGATACGCAGTATTTT. Amino acids: CASSSSGGGDTQYF.

This clonotype has at least ten counts. The rearrangement links TRBV3-1 to TRBJ2-1; D gene ambiguous. In germline, CDR1 is LGHDT, CDR2 YNNKEL (reference sequence). Trimming left V 4 bases short and J 3 bases short, with 10 bases between. The CDR3 totals 14 residues. Here the CDR3 DNA reads TGTGCCAGCAGCCCACTCGGCGGCTACAATGAGCAGTTCTTC. This codes for CASSPLGGYNEQFF.

Note on this clonotype: With only one base between it and a far larger clone, this is likely a read error. The V call is TRBV11-1, the J call TRBJ2-1; possible D gene TRBD2, 5 bases. The CDR3 has 14 amino acids. Germline V gene sequence: CDR1 SGHAT, CDR2 FQDESV (reference sequence). V lost 0 bases to trimming and J lost 10 bases, with 13 bases between them. CDR3 region: CASSLAADSYEQFF. In DNA form, the CDR3 reads TGTGCCAGCAGCTTAGCGGCGGACTCCTACGAGCAGTTCTTC. Based on the CDR3 plus reference TRBV11-1 and TRBJ2-1, the full variable domain is EAEVAQSPRYKITEKSQAVAFWCDPISGHATLYWYRQILGQGPELLVQFQDESVVDDSQLPKDRFSAERLKGVDSTLKIQPAELGDSAMYLCASSLAADSYEQFFGPGTRLTVL.

This clonotype was counted at least ten times. The chain has TRBV9 and TRBJ1-3, with TRBD1 matching over 7 bases. Unmatched junction bases numbered 7, after V lost 4 bases and J lost 0 bases. CDR3 length: 16 amino acids. The germline gives CDR1 SGDLS, CDR2 YYNGEE. The CDR3 loop is CASSSGTESSGNTIYF. The CDR3 coding sequence is TGTGCCAGCAGCTCCGGGACAGAAAGCTCTGGAAACACCATATATTTT.

This clonotype was counted at least ten times. This chain connects TRBV12-5 to TRBJ2-1; TRBD2 matches at 9 bases. This CDR3 region has 15 residues. Germline CDR1 reads LGHNT; CDR2 reads FRNRAP. The ends lost 3 bases at V and 8 bases at J; junction bases unmatched: 8. The CDR3 nucleotides read TGTGCTAGTGGTTTAGGCGGGGGGGCCTTTGATGAGCAGTTCTTC. This sequence encodes CASGLGGGAFDEQFF.

This clonotype showed up many times. V and J are TRBV7-2 and TRBJ2-5; D is unresolved. This CDR3 contains 12 residues. Trimming cost V 1 base and J 5 bases, with 5 bases left between them. Germline CDR1 is SGHTA and CDR2 is FQGNSA. CDR3 nucleotide sequence: TGTGCCAGCAGCTTAGAGATGGAGACCCAGTACTTC. It translates to CASSLEMETQYF.

This clonotype was seen many times. This chain connects TRBV6-5 to TRBJ2-2; D remains ambiguous. Trimming left V 7 bases short and J 0 bases short, with 9 bases between. This CDR3 spans 14 amino acids. Germline loops: CDR1 MNHEY, CDR2 SVGAGI. CDR3 sequence (DNA): TGTGCCAGCACCCTTAGACCGAACACCGGGGAGCTGTTTTTT. Encoded protein: CASTLRPNTGELFF.

In this sample, this clonotype turned up a few times. The rearrangement joins TRBV10-3 to TRBJ2-2; 7 bases match TRBD2. Trimming removed 2 bases from V and 0 bases from J; junction bases left unmatched: 6. This CDR3 has 17 amino acids. Germline assignment: CDR1 ENHRY and CDR2 SYGVKD. DNA of the CDR3: TGTGCCATCAGTGAGCCCGGGGAGGGAACGAACACCGGGGAGCTGTTTTTT. Translation gives CAISEPGEGTNTGELFF.

This clonotype was seen at least ten times. The V and J genes are TRBV19 and TRBJ1-3, with D hard to call. CDR1 and CDR2 (germline): LNHDA, SQIVND (reference sequence). The V end was cut by 9 bases, the J end by 0 bases, with 9 bases between. The CDR3 runs 13 residues. CDR3 DNA: TGTGCCAGCAGTGGCCCCTCTGGAAACACCATATATTTT. Translated, it gives CASSGPSGNTIYF. Supplemented by reference TRBV19 and TRBJ1-3, the full variable domain reads DGGITQSPKYLFRKEGQNVTLSCEQNLNHDAMYWYRQDPGQGLRLIYYSQIVNDFQKGDIAEGYSVSREKKESFPLTVTSAQKNPTAFYLCASSGPSGNTIYFGEGSWLTVV.

This clonotype was picked up many times. J is TRBJ2-7 and V is TRBV24-1, with D uncertain. The CDR3 extends over 15 amino acids. Deletions cut 3 bases from V and 5 bases from J, with 16 bases between. CDR1 and CDR2 from the germline V gene are KGHDR and SFDVKD. CDR3 DNA sequence: TGTGCCACCAGTGATAGAGCAGAGGTGTTCCACGAGCAGTACTTC. It is translated as CATSDRAEVFHEQYF.

The CDR3 region is CSAPFAGELFF. DNA of the CDR3: TGCAGTGCCCCCTTCGCGGGGGAGCTGTTTTTT. The rearrangement joins TRBV20-1 to TRBJ2-2, with D hard to call. V shed 6 bases and J shed 8 bases, with 10 bases lying between them. Germline CDR1 is DFQATT and CDR2 is SNEGSKA (reference sequence). This CDR3 spans 11 amino acids.

This clonotype was seen at least ten times. This sequence joins TRBV5-4 and TRBJ1-3; D possibly corresponds to TRBD1 (5 bases). The V end lost 4 bases, the J end lost 4 bases, and 18 bases lay between the germline ends. Germline V gives CDR1 SGHNT, CDR2 YYREEE (reference sequence). The CDR3 sequence is 16 residues long. The chain's CDR3 is CASSPGREKIGNTIYF. For the CDR3, the DNA is TGTGCCAGCAGCCCGGGACGGGAAAAGATCGGAAACACCATATATTTT.

This clonotype was counted many times. This rearrangement joins TRBV20-1 to TRBJ1-1, with TRBD1 as a possible D gene (6 bases). V lost 6 bases and J 6 bases, leaving 20 bases between the germline ends. CDR1 DFQATT and CDR2 SNEGSKA come from the germline V gene (reference sequence). The CDR3 totals 14 residues. CDR3 protein: CSAQDQGGGAEAFF. The CDR3 bases are TGCAGTGCACAAGATCAAGGAGGGGGGGCTGAAGCTTTCTTT.

This sequence joins TRBV7-9 and TRBJ2-3, with 9 bases lining up with TRBD1. This CDR3 is built from 13 residues. With V trimmed by 5 bases and J by 8 bases, 5 bases remained unmatched. Germline V CDR1 and CDR2: SEHNR, FQNEAQ (reference sequence). CDR3 sequence reads: CASSRDREGTQYF. Here the CDR3 DNA reads TGTGCCAGCAGCAGGGACAGGGAGGGTACGCAGTATTTT.

Notes on this clonotype: A clone one base away is much larger, so this may be a read error. J is TRBJ1-3 and V is TRBV20-1, with unresolved D. CDR3 size: 14 residues. V lost 5 bases and J lost 2, with 13 bases in between. Germline V gene data show CDR1 as DFQATT and CDR2 as SNEGSKA (reference sequence). The CDR3 spells CSAPATNPGNTIYF. The CDR3 region has the DNA TGCAGTGCTCCCGCTACTAACCCTGGAAACACCATATATTTT.

This clonotype was recorded at least ten times. This chain's CDR3 is CASSPRGENPYEQYF. The CDR3 nucleotides are TGTGCCAGCAGCCCCCGCGGCGAGAACCCCTACGAGCAGTACTTC. This sequence joins TRBV7-9 and TRBJ2-7; D is uncertain. The CDR3 is made up of 15 amino acids. Germline CDR1 SEHNR, CDR2 FQNEAQ (reference sequence). The V end was cut by 5 bases, the J end by 2 bases, with 16 bases between.

In its sample, this clonotype was seen once. A far larger clone lies a single base away; this is likely a read error. The chain recombines TRBV18 with TRBJ1-1; no definite D call. Per the germline V gene, CDR1 is KGHSH and CDR2 is LQKENI. CDR3 size: 12 residues. The CDR3 loop is CASSVPPYEASF. The CDR3 region has the DNA TGTGCCAGCAGCGTCCCACCCTATGAAGCTTCCTTT.

This clonotype was detected ten times or more. The chain is built from TRBV14 and TRBJ1-1; D not certain. Germline loops: CDR1 SGHDN, CDR2 FVKESK. Trimming removed 2 bases at V and 7 bases at J, with 14 bases between. The CDR3 has 14 residues. Here the CDR3 DNA reads TGTGCCAGCAGCCAAACCTACAGCATTGGTGAAGCTTTCTTT. It translates to CASSQTYSIGEAFF.

As concerns this clonotype: A much larger clone differs by one base, so this may be a read error. The V gene is TRBV5-5, the J gene TRBJ2-7, with D perhaps assigned TRBD1 or TRBD2 (6 bases each). The germline V and J ends were trimmed by 1 base and 3 bases, with 11 bases remaining between them. The CDR3 spans 14 residues. Germline V CDR1 and CDR2: SGHKS, YYEKEE (reference sequence). The CDR3 DNA reads as TGTGCCAGCAGCTTGAGAGGGGGAGGCTACGAGCAGTACTTC. Translating gives CASSLRGGGYEQYF.

This clonotype was picked up many times. The gene calls are TRBV20-1 and TRBJ1-1, with 7 nucleotides matching TRBD1. The CDR3 is 13 amino acids. V lost 3 bases, J lost 1 base, and 2 bases stayed unmatched. The germline V gene has CDR1 DFQATT and CDR2 SNEGSKA (reference sequence). In DNA, the CDR3 is TGCAGTGCTAGTAACAGGGGGAACACTGAAGCTTTCTTT. This sequence encodes CSASNRGNTEAFF.

Many counts were recorded for this clonotype. The CDR3 bases are TGTGCCAGCAGCCAAGATTTGAGGGACTCCTACAATGAGCAGTTCTTC. Translation: CASSQDLRDSYNEQFF. The chain is built from TRBV4-2 and TRBJ2-1; possible D gene TRBD2, 5 bases. CDR3 size: 16 residues. The germline CDR1 and CDR2 sequences are LGHNA and YNFKEQ. With 0 bases removed from V and 0 bases from J, the gap between germline ends came to 9 bases.

The chain employs TRBV12-3 or TRBV12-4 and TRBJ2-7; D may correspond to TRBD1 or TRBD2 (5 bases each). This CDR3 has 16 residues. The V and J ends lost 2 bases and 2 bases respectively, with 16 bases between them. The chain's CDR3 is CASSLRSGTTPYEQYF. In DNA, the CDR3 is TGTGCCAGCAGTTTACGGTCCGGGACCACCCCCTACGAGCAGTACTTC.

This sequence joins TRBV12-3 or TRBV12-4 and TRBJ2-1; tentatively, D is TRBD1 (6 bases). The CDR3 loop spans 13 amino acids. V shed 3 bases and J shed 7 bases, with 10 bases lying between them. The CDR3 loop reads CASSLGDMNEQFF. DNA for the CDR3: TGTGCCAGCAGTTTGGGGGACATGAATGAGCAGTTCTTC.

This clonotype was observed many times. The genes are TRBV6-1 and TRBJ1-5; D call uncertain. Germline V gene lookup returns CDR1 MNHNS and CDR2 SASEGT. Trimming left V 9 bases short and J 5 bases short, with 11 bases between. There are 12 residues in the CDR3. The CDR3 DNA is TGTGCCAGTTTCGAAGATTATCAGCCCCAGCATTTT. Its protein product is CASFEDYQPQHF.